This T cell receptor (beta chain) stems from a study of blood T cell repertoires in COVID-19. The overall study: T cells, B-cell-depleted T cells, or PBMCs supplied cDNA or gDNA.

Enrolled through a virtual design, the participants were between 18 and 89 years of age and came from some 26 US areas. The protocol was immunoSEQ multiplex PCR, while the TCRdb copy is restricted to in-frame clones and leaves out a portion. The data show about 190,000 clones, roughly 84% seen once. V shed 10 bases and J 0 bases; nucleotides not matched to a gene: 5. The CDR3 runs to 13 residues. From germline, CDR1 is MNHEY and CDR2 SVGAGI. The chain is built from TRBV6-5 and TRBJ2-5; 7 bases match TRBD1. Sequenced material: PBMCs or T cells enriched from blood (not recorded which). This TCR was recovered from a woman aged 30 to 39 who had recovered from COVID-19. The CDR3 DNA reads TGTGCCATAAGGACAGGCAACCAAGAGACCCAGTACTTC. Its translation: CAIRTGNQETQYF.